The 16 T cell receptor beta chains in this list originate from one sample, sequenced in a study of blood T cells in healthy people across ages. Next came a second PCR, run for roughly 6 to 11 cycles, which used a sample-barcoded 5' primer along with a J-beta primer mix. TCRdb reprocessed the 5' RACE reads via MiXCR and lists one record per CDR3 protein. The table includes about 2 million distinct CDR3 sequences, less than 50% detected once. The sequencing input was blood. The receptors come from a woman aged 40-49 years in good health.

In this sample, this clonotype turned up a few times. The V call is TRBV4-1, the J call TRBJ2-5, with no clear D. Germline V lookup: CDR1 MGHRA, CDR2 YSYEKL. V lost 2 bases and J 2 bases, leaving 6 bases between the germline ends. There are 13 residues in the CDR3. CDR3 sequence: CASSQTEQETQYF. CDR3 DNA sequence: TGCGCCAGCAGCCAAACCGAACAAGAGACCCAGTACTTC.

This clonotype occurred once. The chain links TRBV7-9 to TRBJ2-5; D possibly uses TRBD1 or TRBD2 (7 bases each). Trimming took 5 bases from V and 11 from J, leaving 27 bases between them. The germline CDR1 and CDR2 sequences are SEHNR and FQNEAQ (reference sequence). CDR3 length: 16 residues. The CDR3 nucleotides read TGTGCCAGCAGCCGGGGAGGGGGCCCCTTTGGGGATGAGCAGTACTTC. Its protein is CASSRGGGPFGDEQYF.

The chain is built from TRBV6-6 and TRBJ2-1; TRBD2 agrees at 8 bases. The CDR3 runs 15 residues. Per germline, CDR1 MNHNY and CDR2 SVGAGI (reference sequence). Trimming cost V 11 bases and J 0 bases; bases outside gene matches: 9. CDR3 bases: TGTGCCTGTTTAGCGGGGTCATCCTCCTACAATGAGCAGTTCTTC. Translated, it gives CACLAGSSSYNEQFF.

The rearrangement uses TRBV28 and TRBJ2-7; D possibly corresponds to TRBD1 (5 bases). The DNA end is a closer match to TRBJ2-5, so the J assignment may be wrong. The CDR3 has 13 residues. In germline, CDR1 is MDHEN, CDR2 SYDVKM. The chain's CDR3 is CASSVQVGETQYF. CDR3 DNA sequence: TGTGCCAGCAGTGTACAGGTTGGGGAGACCCAGTACTTC.

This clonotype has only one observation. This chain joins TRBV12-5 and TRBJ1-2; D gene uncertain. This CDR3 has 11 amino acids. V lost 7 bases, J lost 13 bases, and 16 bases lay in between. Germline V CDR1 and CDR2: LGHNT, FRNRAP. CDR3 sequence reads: CASARAGRTTF. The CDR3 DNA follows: TGTGCTAGTGCCCGGGCCGGAAGGACCACCTTC.

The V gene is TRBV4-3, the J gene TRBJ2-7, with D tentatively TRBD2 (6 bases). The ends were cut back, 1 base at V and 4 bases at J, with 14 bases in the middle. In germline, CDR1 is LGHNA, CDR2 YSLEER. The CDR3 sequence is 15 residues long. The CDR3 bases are TGCGCCAGCAGCCAAGGGCGGGGATCCGCTTACGAGCAGTACTTC. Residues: CASSQGRGSAYEQYF.

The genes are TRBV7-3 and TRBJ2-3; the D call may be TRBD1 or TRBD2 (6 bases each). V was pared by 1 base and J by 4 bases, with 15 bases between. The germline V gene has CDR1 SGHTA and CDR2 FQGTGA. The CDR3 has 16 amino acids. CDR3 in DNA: TGTGCCAGCAGCTTAAGGGCTTCGGGGGCAGCAGATACGCAGTATTTT. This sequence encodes CASSLRASGAADTQYF.

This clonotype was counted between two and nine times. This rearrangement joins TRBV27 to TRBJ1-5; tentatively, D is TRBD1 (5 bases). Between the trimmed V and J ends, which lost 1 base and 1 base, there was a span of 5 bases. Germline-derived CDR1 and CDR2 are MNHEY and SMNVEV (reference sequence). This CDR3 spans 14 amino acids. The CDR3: CASSLWGSNQPQHF. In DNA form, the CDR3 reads TGTGCCAGCAGTTTATGGGGGAGCAATCAGCCCCAGCATTTT.

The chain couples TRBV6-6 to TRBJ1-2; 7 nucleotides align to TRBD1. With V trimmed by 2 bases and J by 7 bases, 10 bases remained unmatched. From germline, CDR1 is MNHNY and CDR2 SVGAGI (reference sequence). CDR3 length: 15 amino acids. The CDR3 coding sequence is TGTGCCAGCAGTTACCCCCAGGGGGGTTCGAGTGGCTACACCTTC. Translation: CASSYPQGGSSGYTF.

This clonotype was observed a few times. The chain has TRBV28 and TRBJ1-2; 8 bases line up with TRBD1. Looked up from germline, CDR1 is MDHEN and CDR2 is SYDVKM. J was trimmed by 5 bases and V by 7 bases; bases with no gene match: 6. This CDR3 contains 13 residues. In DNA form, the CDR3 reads TGTGCCAGCACTACAGGGGGTTCGTATGGCTACACCTTC. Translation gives CASTTGGSYGYTF.

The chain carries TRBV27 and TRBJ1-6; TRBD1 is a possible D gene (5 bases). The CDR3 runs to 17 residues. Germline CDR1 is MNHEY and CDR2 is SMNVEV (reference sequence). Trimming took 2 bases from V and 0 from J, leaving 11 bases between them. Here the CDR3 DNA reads TGTGCCAGCAGTTTACTCGTCCAGGGCTCCTATAATTCACCCCTCCACTTT. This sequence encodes CASSLLVQGSYNSPLHF.

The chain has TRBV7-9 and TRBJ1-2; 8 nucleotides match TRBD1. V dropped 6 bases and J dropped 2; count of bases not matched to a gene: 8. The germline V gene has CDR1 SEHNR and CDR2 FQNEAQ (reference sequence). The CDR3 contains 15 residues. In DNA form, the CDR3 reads TGTGCCAGCAGTCCCGGACAGGGACAAAACTATGGCTACACCTTC. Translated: CASSPGQGQNYGYTF.

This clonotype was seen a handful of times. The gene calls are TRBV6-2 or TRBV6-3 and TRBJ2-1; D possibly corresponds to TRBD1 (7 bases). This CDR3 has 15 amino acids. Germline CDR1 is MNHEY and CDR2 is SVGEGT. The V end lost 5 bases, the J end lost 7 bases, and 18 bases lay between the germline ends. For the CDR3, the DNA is TGTGCCAGCAGTCGGGGGCAGGGGGGTTGGAATGAGCAGTTCTTC. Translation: CASSRGQGGWNEQFF.

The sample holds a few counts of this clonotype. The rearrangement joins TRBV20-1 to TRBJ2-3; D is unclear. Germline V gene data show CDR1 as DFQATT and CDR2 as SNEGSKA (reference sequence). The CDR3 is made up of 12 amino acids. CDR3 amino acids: CRAGEPGKSQYF. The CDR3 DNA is TGCAGGGCCGGCGAGCCCGGTAAATCTCAGTATTTT.

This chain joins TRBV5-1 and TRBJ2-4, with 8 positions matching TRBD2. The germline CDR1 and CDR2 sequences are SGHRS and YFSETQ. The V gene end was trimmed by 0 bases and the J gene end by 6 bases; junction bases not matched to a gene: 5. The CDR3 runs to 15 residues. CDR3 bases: TGCGCCAGCAGCTTGGCCGGGGGGGCATTAAACATTCAGTACTTC. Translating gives CASSLAGGALNIQYF.

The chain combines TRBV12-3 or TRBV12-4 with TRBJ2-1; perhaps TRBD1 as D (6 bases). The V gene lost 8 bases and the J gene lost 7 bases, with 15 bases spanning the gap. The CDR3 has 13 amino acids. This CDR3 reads CASGRGSGNEQFF. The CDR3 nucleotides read TGTGCCAGCGGAAGGGGGTCCGGGAATGAGCAGTTCTTC.